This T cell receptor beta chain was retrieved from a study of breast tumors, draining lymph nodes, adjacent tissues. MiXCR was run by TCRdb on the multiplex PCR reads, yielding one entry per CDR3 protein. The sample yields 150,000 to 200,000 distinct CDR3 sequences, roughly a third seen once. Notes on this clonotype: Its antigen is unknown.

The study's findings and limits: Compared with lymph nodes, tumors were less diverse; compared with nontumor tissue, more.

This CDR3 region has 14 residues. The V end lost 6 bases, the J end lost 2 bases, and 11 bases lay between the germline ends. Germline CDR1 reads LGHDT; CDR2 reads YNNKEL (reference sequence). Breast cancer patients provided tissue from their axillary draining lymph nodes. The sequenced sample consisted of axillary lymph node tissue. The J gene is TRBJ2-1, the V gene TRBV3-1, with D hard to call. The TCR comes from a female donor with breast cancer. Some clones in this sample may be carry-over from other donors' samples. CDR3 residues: CASSRGSPYNEQFF. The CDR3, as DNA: TGTGCCAGCAGTCGTGGGTCACCCTACAATGAGCAGTTCTTC.